This entry lists 28 T cell receptor beta chains sequenced from one sample in a study of CD8+ T cells in alopecia areata (dated by TCRdb to 2016 to 2018). The intended sense of this specimen's time point label: baseline before oral tofacitinib. Library preparation was by the immunoSEQ multiplex PCR assay. RNA was extracted from all samples and reverse transcribed into cDNA as template for TCR sequencing. TCRdb stores this immuneACCESS table with in-frame sequences only. Part of the clones is absent; in the studies checked, under half of the shortfall reflects unresolved V genes, and no reason is known for the rest. Recorded for this sample are 150,000 to 200,000 clones; less than 75% of them occurred a single time. Of the sample, roughly 11% falls within the top ten clones. The specimen was CD8+ T cells sorted from blood, collected at week 0. These receptors were collected from a human donor with alopecia areata.

The CDR3 is CASSPGGGLQPQHF. The CDR3 region has the DNA TGTGCCAGCTCACCAGGGGGGGGCCTTCAGCCCCAGCATTTT. The chain has TRBV18 and TRBJ1-5; the D gene is possibly TRBD1 (6 bases). The germline V gene has CDR1 KGHSH and CDR2 LQKENI. The CDR3 sequence is 14 residues long. Trimming cost V 2 bases and J 6 bases, with 11 bases left between them.

This clone showed up just once. The rearrangement uses TRBV6-5 and TRBJ2-5, with TRBD1 matching 9 bases. This CDR3 has 14 residues. V lost 6 bases and J lost 5; bases outside the gene matches: 7. Germline lookup yields CDR1 MNHEY and CDR2 SVGAGI. The chain's CDR3 is CASRRRTGDETQYF. CDR3 nucleotides: TGTGCCAGCAGAAGGAGGACAGGGGATGAGACCCAGTACTTC.

The chain carries TRBV25-1 and TRBJ2-1; unclear D gene. The CDR3 is 12 amino acids. Germline loops: CDR1 MGHDK, CDR2 SYGVNS. Trimming left V 1 base short and J 14 bases short, with 12 bases between. CDR3 coding DNA: TGTGCCAGCAGTGAATCCGGGTTGCCGGAGTTCTTC. Its protein is CASSESGLPEFF.

This chain connects TRBV25-1 to TRBJ1-2, with D maybe TRBD1 (5 bases). This CDR3 has 14 residues. The V gene's germline CDR1 is MGHDK and CDR2 SYGVNS. Trimming stripped 4 bases from V and 4 bases from J, with 13 bases between. CDR3 region: CASSGGTDPYGYTF. The CDR3, as DNA: TGTGCCAGCAGTGGGGGGACGGACCCCTATGGCTACACCTTC.

This clone was seen only once. V usage is TRBV6-1 and J usage is TRBJ1-2; no firm D call. Germline assignment: CDR1 MNHNS and CDR2 SASEGT. This CDR3 is 16 amino acids long. V was shortened by 4 bases and J by 3 bases, with 18 bases between the two germline ends. The CDR3 DNA follows: TGTGCCAGCAGTGGCGCCGGTCGGGCACTGTACTATGGCTACACCTTC. Residues: CASSGAGRALYYGYTF.

The chain carries TRBV29-1 and TRBJ1-2, with D possibly TRBD1 on 6 matching bases. The CDR3 sequence is 15 residues long. The V gene's germline CDR1 is SQVTM and CDR2 ANQGSEA. Trimming shortened V by 5 bases and J by 5 bases, and 21 bases separated the two germline ends. The CDR3 sequence is CSVWGPERSGYGYTF. DNA for the CDR3: TGCAGCGTTTGGGGGCCTGAAAGGTCGGGGTATGGCTACACCTTC.

This chain links TRBV13 with TRBJ2-1; D perhaps matches TRBD2 (6 bases). CDR1 is PRHDT, CDR2 FYEKMQ, per germline (reference sequence). CDR3 length: 15 residues. Trimming pared 2 bases from V and 1 base from J, leaving 9 bases between. The CDR3 DNA sequence: TGTGCCAGCAGCTTACGCGGGGAATCCTACAATGAGCAGTTCTTC. Translation gives CASSLRGESYNEQFF. Using reference TRBV13 and TRBJ2-1 for the parts outside the CDR3, the full variable domain is AAGVIQSPRHLIKEKRETATLKCYPIPRHDTVYWYQQGPGQDPQFLISFYEKMQSDKGSIPDRFSAQQFSDYHSELNMSSLELGDSALYFCASSLRGESYNEQFFGPGTRLTVL.

V usage is TRBV29-1 and J usage is TRBJ2-7, with a tentative D call TRBD1 (5 bases). V was cut by 3 bases and J by 0 bases, with 12 bases left in between. CDR1 is SQVTM, CDR2 ANQGSEA, per germline. This CDR3 contains 14 residues. The CDR3 region has the DNA TGCAGCGTTGAGATCGACAGTAGCTCCTACGAGCAGTACTTC. Its translation: CSVEIDSSSYEQYF.

The gene calls are TRBV5-6 and TRBJ1-5; tentatively, D is TRBD1 (6 bases). Germline loops: CDR1 SGHDT, CDR2 YYEEEE. The CDR3 length is 12 residues. Trimming took off 4 bases at V and 8 bases at J, with 10 bases between the two ends. Written as DNA, the CDR3 is TGTGCCAGCAGCATGGGGGGCAAGCCCCAGCATTTT. As protein: CASSMGGKPQHF.

The genes are TRBV4-1 and TRBJ2-5, with D perhaps matching TRBD1 (6 bases). The length of the CDR3 is 15 residues. V lost 5 bases and J 2 bases, leaving 15 bases between the germline ends. Looked up from germline, CDR1 is MGHRA and CDR2 is YSYEKL. The DNA of the CDR3 is TGCGCCAGCAGCGAAGCCGGGACACGACAAGAGACCCAGTACTTC. Translated: CASSEAGTRQETQYF.

The V gene is TRBV27, the J gene TRBJ2-2, with D perhaps TRBD1 or TRBD2 (5 bases each). Germline V lookup: CDR1 MNHEY, CDR2 SMNVEV (reference sequence). The CDR3 totals 14 residues. Trimming removed 6 bases at V and 2 bases at J, with 10 bases between. CDR3 DNA sequence: TGTGCCAGCAGCCCCGGGACCAACACCGGGGAGCTGTTTTTT. Translation gives CASSPGTNTGELFF.

The chain is built from TRBV9 and TRBJ1-1; no reliable D call. The CDR3 is 13 amino acids. The germline V and J ends were trimmed by 0 bases and 4 bases, with 7 bases remaining between them. Germline CDR1 is SGDLS and CDR2 is YYNGEE. Written as DNA, the CDR3 is TGTGCCAGCAGCGTAGGTCGGGGCACTGAAGCTTTCTTT. Translating gives CASSVGRGTEAFF.

The gene calls are TRBV27 and TRBJ2-7, with D maybe TRBD1 (5 bases). In germline, CDR1 is MNHEY, CDR2 SMNVEV (reference sequence). With 5 bases removed from V and 2 bases from J, the gap between germline ends came to 10 bases. This CDR3 comprises 13 residues. The CDR3 spells CASSPRATYEQYF. The CDR3 DNA sequence: TGTGCCAGCAGTCCCAGGGCTACCTACGAGCAGTACTTC.

The chain links TRBV6-5 to TRBJ2-1; D ambiguous. The CDR3 is made up of 11 amino acids. V was shortened by 8 bases and J by 2 bases, with 4 bases between the two germline ends. The V gene's germline CDR1 is MNHEY and CDR2 SVGAGI. In DNA form, the CDR3 reads TGTGCCAGCGGACCCTACAATGAGCAGTTCTTC. Amino acid sequence: CASGPYNEQFF.

The chain links TRBV30 to TRBJ2-1; TRBD1 or TRBD2 may be the D gene (5 bases each). Trimming took 0 bases from V and 0 from J, leaving 9 bases between them. CDR3 length: 15 residues. Germline V CDR1 and CDR2: GTSNPN, SVGIG (reference sequence). The DNA for the CDR3 is TGTGCCTGGAGTGTTGGGGGTATCTCCTACAATGAGCAGTTCTTC. Protein sequence: CAWSVGGISYNEQFF.

V gene TRBV7-9 combines with J gene TRBJ2-7; 7 nucleotides line up with TRBD1. CDR3 length: 15 residues. The germline gives CDR1 SEHNR, CDR2 FQNEAQ (reference sequence). V was pared by 3 bases and J by 2 bases, with 7 bases of the junction left unmatched. CDR3 residues: CASSFEGAPPYEQYF. For the CDR3, the DNA is TGTGCCAGCAGCTTTGAGGGGGCTCCCCCCTACGAGCAGTACTTC.

The chain uses TRBV2 and TRBJ1-2; D may be TRBD1 (5 bases). V was trimmed by 7 bases and J by 7 bases, leaving 19 bases between them. CDR3 length equals 14 residues. In germline, CDR1 is SNHLY, CDR2 FYNNEI. CDR3 DNA: TGTGCCAGCACTCCAGAACTACAGGTCTCTGGCTACACCTTC. Translated: CASTPELQVSGYTF.

This clone was picked up a small number of times. The chain employs TRBV2 and TRBJ2-3; D unresolved. Per germline, CDR1 SNHLY and CDR2 FYNNEI. This CDR3 comprises 14 residues. The germline V and J ends were trimmed by 10 bases and 0 bases, with 14 bases remaining between them. Written as DNA, the CDR3 is TGTGCCACCCCGCTAGTGTCTAGCACAGATACGCAGTATTTT. This sequence encodes CATPLVSSTDTQYF.

CDR3 protein: CAWSWQGMISPQHF. The DNA for the CDR3 is TGTGCCTGGAGTTGGCAGGGGATGATCAGCCCCCAGCATTTT. The chain links TRBV30 to TRBJ1-5; TRBD1 is a possible D gene (6 bases). V lost 2 bases and J 10 bases, leaving 18 bases between the germline ends. CDR3 length equals 14 residues. Germline values: CDR1 GTSNPN, CDR2 SVGIG (reference sequence).

This chain joins TRBV19 and TRBJ1-1, with a weak D call TRBD1 (5 bases). The CDR3 covers 14 residues. Trimming stripped 5 bases from V and 0 bases from J, with 10 bases between. CDR1 is LNHDA and CDR2 is SQIVND in the germline V gene (reference sequence). CDR3 region: CASSGGLMNTEAFF. Here the CDR3 DNA reads TGTGCCAGTAGTGGGGGACTGATGAACACTGAAGCTTTCTTT.

The CDR3 loop reads CSVEDGGYGYTF. As DNA, the CDR3 is TGCAGCGTTGAAGACGGGGGCTATGGCTACACCTTC. The chain uses TRBV29-1 and TRBJ1-2; tentatively, D is TRBD1 (5 bases). Germline CDR1 SQVTM, CDR2 ANQGSEA. Trimming cost V 0 bases and J 4 bases, with 6 bases left between them. The length of the CDR3 is 12 residues.

The chain uses TRBV6-5 and TRBJ2-7; D uncertain. This CDR3 is 15 amino acids long. Per germline, CDR1 MNHEY and CDR2 SVGAGI. Trimming took 6 bases from V and 0 from J, leaving 15 bases between them. In DNA, the CDR3 is TGTGCCAGCAGCCTTACTGGTGGTAGCTCCTACGAGCAGTACTTC. The encoded protein is CASSLTGGSSYEQYF.

The CDR3 here is CASSNGIDQETQYF. The DNA for the CDR3 is TGTGCCAGCAGCAATGGCATAGACCAAGAGACCCAGTACTTC. V usage is TRBV27 and J usage is TRBJ2-5, with D unclear. This CDR3 region has 14 residues. Trimming pared 6 bases from V and 0 bases from J, leaving 11 bases between. The germline gives CDR1 MNHEY, CDR2 SMNVEV (reference sequence).

The V call is TRBV13, the J call TRBJ1-2, with 9 positions matching TRBD1. The V and J ends lost 1 base and 4 bases, in that order; junction bases with no gene match: 7. The CDR3 has 16 amino acids. The germline CDR1 and CDR2 sequences are PRHDT and FYEKMQ (reference sequence). The chain's CDR3 is CASSLEDRDRVYGYTF. For the CDR3, the DNA is TGTGCCAGCAGCTTAGAAGACCGGGACAGGGTCTATGGCTACACCTTC.

This sequence joins TRBV5-6 and TRBJ2-3; TRBD1 might be the D (5 bases). The germline gives CDR1 SGHDT, CDR2 YYEEEE. The V end was cut by 4 bases, the J end by 5 bases, with 8 bases between. The CDR3 is made up of 12 amino acids. The CDR3 spells CASSGARDTQYF. The CDR3 DNA reads as TGTGCCAGCAGCGGGGCACGAGATACGCAGTATTTT. The complete variable domain, with remaining parts taken from reference TRBV5-6 and TRBJ2-3, reads DAGVTQSPTHLIKTRGQQVTLRCSPKSGHDTVSWYQQALGQGPQFIFQYYEEEERQRGNFPDRFSGHQFPNYSSELNVNALLLGDSALYLCASSGARDTQYFGPGTRLTVL.

The rearrangement links TRBV7-9 to TRBJ1-1; a possible D gene is TRBD1 (5 bases). The germline gives CDR1 SEHNR, CDR2 FQNEAQ (reference sequence). V was cut by 5 bases and J by 5 bases, with 6 bases left in between. The CDR3 loop spans 11 amino acids. The CDR3 DNA reads as TGTGCCAGCAGCCCAGGGACTGAAGCTTTCTTT. Amino acid sequence: CASSPGTEAFF.

CDR3 region: CASSWDRDRGYEQYF. The DNA for the CDR3 is TGCGCCAGCAGCTGGGACCGGGACAGGGGTTACGAGCAGTACTTC. The rearrangement joins TRBV5-1 to TRBJ2-7, with TRBD1 identical over 10 bases. Unmatched junction bases numbered 7, after V lost 3 bases and J lost 4 bases. Germline values: CDR1 SGHRS, CDR2 YFSETQ. The CDR3 is made up of 15 amino acids.

The chain employs TRBV6-5 and TRBJ2-6; D uncertain. There are 14 residues in the CDR3. Germline-derived CDR1 and CDR2 are MNHEY and SVGAGI. Trimming pared 7 bases from V and 0 bases from J, leaving 7 bases between. In DNA form, the CDR3 reads TGTGCCAGCAATGACGGCTCTGGGGCCAACGTCCTGACTTTC. Its translation is CASNDGSGANVLTF.